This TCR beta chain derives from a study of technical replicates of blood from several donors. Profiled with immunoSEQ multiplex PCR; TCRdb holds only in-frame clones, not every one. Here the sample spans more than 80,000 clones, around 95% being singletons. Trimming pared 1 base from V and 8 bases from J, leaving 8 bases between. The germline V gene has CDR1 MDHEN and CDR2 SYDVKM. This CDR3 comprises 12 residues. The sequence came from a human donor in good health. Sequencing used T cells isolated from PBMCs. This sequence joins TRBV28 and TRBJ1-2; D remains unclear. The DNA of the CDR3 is TGTGCCAGCAGTTTATCCCCTCTAGGCTACACCTTC. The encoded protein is CASSLSPLGYTF.